This TCR beta chain was sequenced in a study of CD8+ T cells in alopecia areata. General study findings and limits: Higher clonality and more expanded CD8+ clones appeared in lesional than normal scalp.

In each case, RNA was isolated and then reverse transcribed into cDNA as the sequencing template. Method: immunoSEQ multiplex PCR; TCRdb's copy keeps in-frame clones and lacks some. Of 60,000 to 65,000 clones listed, around 40% are singletons. Notes on this clone: What it binds is unknown.

The CDR3 loop spans 13 amino acids. V lost 5 bases to trimming and J lost 7 bases; unmatched junction nucleotides: 7. Germline CDR1 and CDR2: SGHTA and FQGNSA. Source material: NKG2D-low CD8+ T cells sorted from blood. The V call is TRBV7-2, the J call TRBJ1-2; 7 nucleotides align to TRBD1. The sequence was collected from a human donor with alopecia areata. CDR3 DNA: TGTGCCAGCAGCCCAGACAGGGATCCTGGCTACACCTTC. It specifies CASSPDRDPGYTF.